This T cell receptor beta chain was profiled in a study of T cell repertoires in cytomegalovirus infection. TCRdb re-called the reads through MiXCR, storing one row per CDR3 protein. The sample records hundreds of thousands of distinct CDR3 sequences, over 25% being singletons. The CDR3 spans 12 residues. Trimming removed 2 bases from V and 7 bases from J, with 8 bases in between. Germline V CDR1 and CDR2: MNHEY, SVGAGI. This clonotype has only a few counts. Its antigen is undetermined. The TCR originated in a human donor in good health (CMV status not recorded). Some clones in this sample may be carry-over from other donors' samples. The sample was cultured CD8+ T cells from PBMCs, taken from culture after CMV antigen stimulation. V usage is TRBV6-5 and J usage is TRBJ1-1; D ambiguous. The CDR3 sequence: CASSYTTGEAFF. DNA for the CDR3: TGTGCCAGCAGTTACACCACGGGTGAAGCTTTCTTT.